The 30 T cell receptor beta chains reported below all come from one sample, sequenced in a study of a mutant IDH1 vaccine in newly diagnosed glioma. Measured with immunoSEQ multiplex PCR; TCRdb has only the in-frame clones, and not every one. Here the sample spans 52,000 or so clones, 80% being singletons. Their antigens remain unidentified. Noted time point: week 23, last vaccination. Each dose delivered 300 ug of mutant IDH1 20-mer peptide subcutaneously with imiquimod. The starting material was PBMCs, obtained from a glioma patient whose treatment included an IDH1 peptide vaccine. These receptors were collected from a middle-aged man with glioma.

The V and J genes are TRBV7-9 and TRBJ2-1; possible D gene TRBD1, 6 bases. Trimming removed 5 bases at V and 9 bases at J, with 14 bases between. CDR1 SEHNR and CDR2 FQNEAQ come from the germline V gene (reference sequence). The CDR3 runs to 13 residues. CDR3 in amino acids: CASSPDTGTEQFF. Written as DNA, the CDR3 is TGTGCCAGCAGCCCAGACACAGGGACTGAGCAGTTCTTC.

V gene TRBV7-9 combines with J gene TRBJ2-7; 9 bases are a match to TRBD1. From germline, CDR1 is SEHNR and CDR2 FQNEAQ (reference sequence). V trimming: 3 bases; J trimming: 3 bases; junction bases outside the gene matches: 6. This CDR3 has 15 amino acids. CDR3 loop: CASSLGQGYLYEQYF. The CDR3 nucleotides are TGTGCCAGCAGCTTGGGACAGGGCTACCTCTACGAGCAGTACTTC. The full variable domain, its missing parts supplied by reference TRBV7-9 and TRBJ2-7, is DTGVSQNPRHKITKRGQNVTFRCDPISEHNRLYWYRQTLGQGPEFLTYFQNEAQLEKSRLLSDRFSAERPKGSFSTLEIQRTEQGDSAMYLCASSLGQGYLYEQYFGPGTRLTVT.

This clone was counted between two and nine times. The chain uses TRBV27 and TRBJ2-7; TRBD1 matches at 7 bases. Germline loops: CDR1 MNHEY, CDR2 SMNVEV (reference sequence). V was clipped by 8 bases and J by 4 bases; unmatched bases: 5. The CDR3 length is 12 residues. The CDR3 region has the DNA TGTGCCAGCGGAGGCAGGGGGTACGAGCAGTACTTC. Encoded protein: CASGGRGYEQYF.

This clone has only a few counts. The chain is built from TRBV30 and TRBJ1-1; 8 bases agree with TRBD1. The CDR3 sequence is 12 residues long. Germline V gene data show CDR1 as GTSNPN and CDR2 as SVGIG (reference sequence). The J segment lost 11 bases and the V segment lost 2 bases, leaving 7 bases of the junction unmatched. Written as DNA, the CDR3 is TGTGCCTGGAGTCTCGGACAGGGCTGGGCTTTCTTT. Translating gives CAWSLGQGWAFF. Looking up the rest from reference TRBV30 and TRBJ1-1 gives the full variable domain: SQTIHQWPATLVQPVGSPLSLECTVEGTSNPNLYWYRQAAGRGLQLLFYSVGIGQISSEVPQNLSASRPQDRQFILSSKKLLLSDSGFYLCAWSLGQGWAFFGQGTRLTVV.

The CDR3 DNA follows: TGTGCCAGCAGACTAACGACAGGGGTACAAGAGACCCAGTACTTC. Amino acid sequence: CASRLTTGVQETQYF. The chain recombines TRBV6-5 with TRBJ2-5; TRBD1 matches at 8 bases. V shed 6 bases, J shed 2 bases, and the junction held 8 bases outside the gene matches. The CDR3 covers 15 residues. Germline CDR1 reads MNHEY; CDR2 reads SVGAGI.

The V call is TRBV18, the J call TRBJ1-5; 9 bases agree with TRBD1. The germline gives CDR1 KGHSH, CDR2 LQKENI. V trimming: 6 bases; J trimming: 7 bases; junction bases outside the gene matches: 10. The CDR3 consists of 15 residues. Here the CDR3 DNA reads TGTGCCAGCTCTCAACAGGGGGCTTCCAAGCAGCCCCAGCATTTT. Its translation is CASSQQGASKQPQHF.

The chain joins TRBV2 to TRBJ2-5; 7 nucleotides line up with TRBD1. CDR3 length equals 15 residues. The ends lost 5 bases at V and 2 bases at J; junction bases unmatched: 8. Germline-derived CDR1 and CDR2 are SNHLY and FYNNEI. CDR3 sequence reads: CASSLYPGQQETQYF. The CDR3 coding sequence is TGTGCCAGCAGTTTGTACCCGGGACAGCAAGAGACCCAGTACTTC.

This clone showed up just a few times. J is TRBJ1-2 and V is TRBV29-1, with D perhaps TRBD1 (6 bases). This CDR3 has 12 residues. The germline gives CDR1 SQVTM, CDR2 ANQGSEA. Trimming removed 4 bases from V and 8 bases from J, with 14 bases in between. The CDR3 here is CSVGLGGIGYTF. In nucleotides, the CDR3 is TGCAGCGTTGGCCTCGGGGGCATCGGCTACACCTTC.

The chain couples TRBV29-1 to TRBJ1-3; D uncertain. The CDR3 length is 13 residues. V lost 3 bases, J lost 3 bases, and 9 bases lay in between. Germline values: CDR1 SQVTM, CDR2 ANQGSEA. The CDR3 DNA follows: TGCAGCGTTGAGGAGCAATATGGAAACACCATATATTTT. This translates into CSVEEQYGNTIYF.

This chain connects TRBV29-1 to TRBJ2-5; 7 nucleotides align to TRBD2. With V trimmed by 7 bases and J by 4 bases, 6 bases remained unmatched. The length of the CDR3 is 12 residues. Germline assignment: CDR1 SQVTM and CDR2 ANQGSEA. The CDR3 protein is CSALGGGETQYF. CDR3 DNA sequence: TGCAGCGCCCTGGGGGGGGGAGAGACCCAGTACTTC.

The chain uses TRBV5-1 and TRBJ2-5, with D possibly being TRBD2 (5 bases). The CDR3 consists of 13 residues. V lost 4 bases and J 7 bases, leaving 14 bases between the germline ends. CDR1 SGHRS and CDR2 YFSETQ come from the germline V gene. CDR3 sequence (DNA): TGCGCCAGCAGCGACTCTGATCGGGGGACCCAGTACTTC. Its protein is CASSDSDRGTQYF.

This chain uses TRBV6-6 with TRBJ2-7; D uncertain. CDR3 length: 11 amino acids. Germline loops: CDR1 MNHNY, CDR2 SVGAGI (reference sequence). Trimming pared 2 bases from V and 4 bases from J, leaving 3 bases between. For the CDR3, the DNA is TGTGCCAGCAGTTACGAGTACGAGCAGTACTTC. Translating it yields CASSYEYEQYF.

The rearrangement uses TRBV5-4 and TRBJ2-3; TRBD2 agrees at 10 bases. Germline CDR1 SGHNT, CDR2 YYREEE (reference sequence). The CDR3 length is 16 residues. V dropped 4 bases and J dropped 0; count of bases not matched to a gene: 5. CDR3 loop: CASSGVAGGSTDTQYF. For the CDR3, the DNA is TGTGCCAGCAGCGGAGTAGCGGGGGGCAGCACAGATACGCAGTATTTT.

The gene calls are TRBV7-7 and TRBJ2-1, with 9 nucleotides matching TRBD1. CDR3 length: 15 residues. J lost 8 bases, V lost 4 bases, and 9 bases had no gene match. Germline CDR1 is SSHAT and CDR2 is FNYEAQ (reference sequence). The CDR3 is CASSSGTGRSDEQFF. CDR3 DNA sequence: TGTGCCAGCAGCTCGGGGACAGGGCGGTCAGATGAGCAGTTCTTC.

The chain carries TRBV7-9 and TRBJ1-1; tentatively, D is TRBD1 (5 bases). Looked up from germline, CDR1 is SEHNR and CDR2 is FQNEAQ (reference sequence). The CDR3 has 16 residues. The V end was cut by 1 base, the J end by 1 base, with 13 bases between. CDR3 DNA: TGTGCCAGCAGCTTAGGGGGCGGCAGGCGGAACACTGAAGCTTTCTTT. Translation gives CASSLGGGRRNTEAFF.

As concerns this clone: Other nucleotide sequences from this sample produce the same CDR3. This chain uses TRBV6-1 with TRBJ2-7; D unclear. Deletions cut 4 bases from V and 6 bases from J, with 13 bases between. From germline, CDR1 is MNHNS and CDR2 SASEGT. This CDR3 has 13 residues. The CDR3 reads CASSAVTGSEQYF. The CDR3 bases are TGTGCCAGCAGTGCCGTTACCGGATCCGAGCAGTACTTC.

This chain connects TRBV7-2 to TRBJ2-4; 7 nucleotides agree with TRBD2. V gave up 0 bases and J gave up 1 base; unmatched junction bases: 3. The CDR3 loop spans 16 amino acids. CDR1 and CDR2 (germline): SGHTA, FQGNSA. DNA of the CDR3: TGTGCCAGCAGCTTAGCCGAGACTAGCGCCAAAAACATTCAGTACTTC. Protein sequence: CASSLAETSAKNIQYF.

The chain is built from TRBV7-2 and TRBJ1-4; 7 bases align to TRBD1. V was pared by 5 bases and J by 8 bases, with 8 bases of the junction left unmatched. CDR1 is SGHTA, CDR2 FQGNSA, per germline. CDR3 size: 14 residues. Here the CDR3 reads CASSIRQGNEKLFF. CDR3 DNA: TGTGCCAGCAGCATCCGACAGGGAAACGAAAAACTGTTTTTT. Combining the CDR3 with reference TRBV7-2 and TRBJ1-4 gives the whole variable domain GAGVSQSPSNKVTEKGKDVELRCDPISGHTALYWYRQSLGQGLEFLIYFQGNSAPDKSGLPSDRFSAERTGGSVSTLTIQRTQQEDSAVYLCASSIRQGNEKLFFGSGTQLSVL.

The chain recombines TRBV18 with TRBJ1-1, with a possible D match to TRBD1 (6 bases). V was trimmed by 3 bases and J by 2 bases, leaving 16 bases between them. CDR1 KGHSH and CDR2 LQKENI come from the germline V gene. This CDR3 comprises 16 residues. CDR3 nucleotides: TGTGCCAGCTCACCTATTCTAGGGGGGGAAAACACTGAAGCTTTCTTT. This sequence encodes CASSPILGGENTEAFF. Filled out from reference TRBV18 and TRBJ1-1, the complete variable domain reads NAGVMQNPRHLVRRRGQEARLRCSPMKGHSHVYWYRQLPEEGLKFMVYLQKENIIDESGMPKERFSAEFPKEGPSILRIQQVVRGDSAAYFCASSPILGGENTEAFFGQGTRLTVV.

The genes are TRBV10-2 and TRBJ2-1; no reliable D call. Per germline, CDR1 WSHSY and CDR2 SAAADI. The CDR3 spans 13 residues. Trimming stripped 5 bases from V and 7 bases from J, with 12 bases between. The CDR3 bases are TGCGCCAGCAGTCCCCAATTCTTAAATGAGCAGTTCTTC. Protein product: CASSPQFLNEQFF.

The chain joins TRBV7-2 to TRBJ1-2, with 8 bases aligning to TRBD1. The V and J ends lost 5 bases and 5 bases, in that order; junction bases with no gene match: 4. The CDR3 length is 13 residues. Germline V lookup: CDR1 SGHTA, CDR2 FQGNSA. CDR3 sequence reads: CASSRQGAYGYTF. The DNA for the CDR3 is TGTGCCAGCAGCCGGCAGGGGGCTTATGGCTACACCTTC.

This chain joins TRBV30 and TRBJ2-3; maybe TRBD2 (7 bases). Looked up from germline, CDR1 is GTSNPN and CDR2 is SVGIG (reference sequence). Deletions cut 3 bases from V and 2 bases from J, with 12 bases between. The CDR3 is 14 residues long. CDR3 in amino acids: CAWSGGLNTDTQYF. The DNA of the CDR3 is TGTGCCTGGAGCGGGGGGCTCAACACAGATACGCAGTATTTT.

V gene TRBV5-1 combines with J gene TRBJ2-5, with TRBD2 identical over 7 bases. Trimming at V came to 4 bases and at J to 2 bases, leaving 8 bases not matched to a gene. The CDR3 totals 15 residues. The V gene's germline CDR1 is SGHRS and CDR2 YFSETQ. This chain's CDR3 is CASSLGTTSQETQYF. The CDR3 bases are TGCGCCAGCAGCCTCGGGACTACCTCACAAGAGACCCAGTACTTC.

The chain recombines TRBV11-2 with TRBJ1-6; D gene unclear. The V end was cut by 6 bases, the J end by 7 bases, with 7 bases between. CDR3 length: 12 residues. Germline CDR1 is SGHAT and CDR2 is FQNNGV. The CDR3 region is CASRRANSPLHF. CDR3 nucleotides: TGTGCCAGCAGGCGGGCCAATTCACCCCTCCACTTT.

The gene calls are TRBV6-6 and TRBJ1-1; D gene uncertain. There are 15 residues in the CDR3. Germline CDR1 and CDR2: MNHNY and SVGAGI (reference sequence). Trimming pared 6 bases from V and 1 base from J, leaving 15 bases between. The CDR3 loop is CASSREAAGNTEAFF. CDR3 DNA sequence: TGTGCCAGCAGCCGCGAGGCAGCGGGGAACACTGAAGCTTTCTTT.

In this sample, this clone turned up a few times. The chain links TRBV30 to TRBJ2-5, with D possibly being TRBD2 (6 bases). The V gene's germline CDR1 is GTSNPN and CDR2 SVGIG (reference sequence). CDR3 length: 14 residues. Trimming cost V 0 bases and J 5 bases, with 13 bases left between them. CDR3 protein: CAWSVGTGTETQYF. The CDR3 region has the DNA TGTGCCTGGAGTGTAGGGACTGGTACGGAGACCCAGTACTTC.

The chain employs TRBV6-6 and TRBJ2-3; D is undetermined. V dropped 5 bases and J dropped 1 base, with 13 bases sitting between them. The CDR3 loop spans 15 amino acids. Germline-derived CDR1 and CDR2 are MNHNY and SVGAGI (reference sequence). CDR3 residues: CASSPSETRTDTQYF. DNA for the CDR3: TGTGCCAGCAGTCCCTCCGAGACTCGCACAGATACGCAGTATTTT.

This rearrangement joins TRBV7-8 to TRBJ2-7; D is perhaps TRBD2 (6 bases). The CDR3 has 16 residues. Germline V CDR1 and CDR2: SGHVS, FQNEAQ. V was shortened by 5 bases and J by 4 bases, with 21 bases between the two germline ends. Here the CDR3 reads CASSTMGGISRYEQYF. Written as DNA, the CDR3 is TGTGCCAGCAGCACAATGGGGGGAATTTCGAGATACGAGCAGTACTTC. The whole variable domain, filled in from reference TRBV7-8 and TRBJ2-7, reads GAGVSQSPRYKVAKRGQDVALRCDPISGHVSLFWYQQALGQGPEFLTYFQNEAQLDKSGLPSDRFFAERPEGSVSTLKIQRTQQEDSAVYLCASSTMGGISRYEQYFGPGTRLTVT.

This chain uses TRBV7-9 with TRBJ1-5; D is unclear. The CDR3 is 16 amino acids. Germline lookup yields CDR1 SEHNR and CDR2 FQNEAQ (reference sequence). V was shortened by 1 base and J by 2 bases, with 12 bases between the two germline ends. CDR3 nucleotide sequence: TGTGCCAGCAGCTTAGAAGCGGCCCGGGGCAATCAGCCCCAGCATTTT. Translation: CASSLEAARGNQPQHF.

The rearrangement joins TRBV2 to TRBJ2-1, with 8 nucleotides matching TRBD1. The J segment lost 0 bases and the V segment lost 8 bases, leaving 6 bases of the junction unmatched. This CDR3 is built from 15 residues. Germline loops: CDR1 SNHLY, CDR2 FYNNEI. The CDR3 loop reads CASGAGTGSYNEQFF. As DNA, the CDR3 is TGTGCCAGCGGCGCCGGGACAGGCTCCTACAATGAGCAGTTCTTC.